The 11 T cell receptor beta chains reported below all come from one sample, sequenced in a study of shared clonotypes between healthy human individuals. Some clones are missing from TCRdb's copy, which holds only in-frame ones; the method was immunoSEQ multiplex PCR. The sample holds around 1.1 million clones, about 80% seen once. The sequencing input was memory CD4+ T cells from PBMCs. Subset meaning: CD45RA-negative fraction. All receptors derive from a young man in good health. Some clones in this sample may be carry-over from other donors' samples.

The chain is built from TRBV18 and TRBJ1-1; D may be TRBD1 (6 bases). Trimming cost V 2 bases and J 11 bases, with 18 bases left between them. This CDR3 contains 14 residues. Germline V gene lookup returns CDR1 KGHSH and CDR2 LQKENI. Here the CDR3 reads CASSPSNDRLRAFF. In nucleotides, the CDR3 is TGTGCCAGCTCACCATCTAACGACAGGCTCAGGGCTTTCTTT.

This sequence joins TRBV9 and TRBJ2-3; tentatively, D is TRBD2 (5 bases). In germline, CDR1 is SGDLS, CDR2 YYNGEE. This CDR3 spans 14 amino acids. The V and J ends lost 2 bases and 6 bases respectively, with 13 bases between them. CDR3 bases: TGTGCCAGCAGCGTCGGCGGGTTTAGGGATACGCAGTATTTT. Translating it yields CASSVGGFRDTQYF.

This clone appeared once. This chain links TRBV6-4 with TRBJ1-2; 7 bases agree with TRBD1. This CDR3 has 13 amino acids. V was pared by 0 bases and J by 9 bases, with 4 bases of the junction left unmatched. CDR1 is MRHNA, CDR2 SNTAGT, per germline. The chain's CDR3 is CASSDSGGRSYTF. The CDR3 DNA reads TGTGCCAGCAGTGACTCAGGGGGCAGGAGCTACACCTTC.

The gene calls are TRBV27 and TRBJ1-4, with unresolved D. The CDR3 is 14 amino acids. Germline values: CDR1 MNHEY, CDR2 SMNVEV (reference sequence). V was pared by 6 bases and J by 5 bases, with 13 bases between. The CDR3 reads CASRTRVPNEKLFF. The CDR3 DNA reads as TGTGCCAGCAGGACGAGGGTGCCGAATGAAAAACTGTTTTTT.

This clone is a singleton in its sample. In DNA form, the CDR3 reads TGTGCCAGCAGCTTTGCCCTCCCAGGGGCTGAAGCTTTCTTT. Translated, it gives CASSFALPGAEAFF. The chain recombines TRBV7-8 with TRBJ1-1; D is possibly TRBD1 (6 bases). This CDR3 region has 14 residues. With 3 bases removed from V and 6 bases from J, the gap between germline ends came to 14 bases. Germline loops: CDR1 SGHVS, CDR2 FQNEAQ.

The chain joins TRBV28 to TRBJ1-3; no firm D call. The V gene's germline CDR1 is MDHEN and CDR2 SYDVKM. The CDR3 covers 14 residues. V was shortened by 10 bases and J by 2 bases, with 15 bases between the two germline ends. DNA for the CDR3: TGTGCCACCTTGCCGGGTTGGCCTGGAAACACCATATATTTT. It translates to CATLPGWPGNTIYF.

This clone was seen ten or more times. The rearrangement links TRBV30 to TRBJ2-7, with 8 nucleotides matching TRBD2. The CDR3 sequence is 16 residues long. The ends lost 4 bases at V and 2 bases at J; junction bases unmatched: 13. CDR1 GTSNPN and CDR2 SVGIG come from the germline V gene (reference sequence). The CDR3 loop is CAWTPPRLAITYEQYF. For the CDR3, the DNA is TGTGCCTGGACCCCCCCCCGACTAGCGATCACCTACGAGCAGTACTTC. The full variable domain, in which reference TRBV30 and TRBJ2-7 provide the parts outside the CDR3, is SQTIHQWPATLVQPVGSPLSLECTVEGTSNPNLYWYRQAAGRGLQLLFYSVGIGQISSEVPQNLSASRPQDRQFILSSKKLLLSDSGFYLCAWTPPRLAITYEQYFGPGTRLTVT.

The chain uses TRBV5-4 and TRBJ2-2; D is uncertain. Germline values: CDR1 SGHNT, CDR2 YYREEE (reference sequence). The V and J ends lost 1 base and 5 bases respectively, with 9 bases between them. CDR3 length: 14 amino acids. CDR3 sequence reads: CASSLRAGTGELFF. CDR3 DNA: TGTGCCAGCAGCTTGAGGGCAGGAACCGGGGAGCTGTTTTTT.

This clone has just a few counts. This chain joins TRBV12-5 and TRBJ1-1; tentatively, D is TRBD1 (6 bases). This CDR3 is 13 amino acids long. The germline gives CDR1 LGHNT, CDR2 FRNRAP. Trimming stripped 1 base from V and 8 bases from J, with 11 bases between. This chain's CDR3 is CASGLDAGTEAFF. The CDR3, as DNA: TGTGCTAGTGGTTTGGACGCCGGGACAGAAGCTTTCTTT.

The J gene is TRBJ2-3, the V gene TRBV9; D gene uncertain. Per the germline V gene, CDR1 is SGDLS and CDR2 is YYNGEE. Trimming took 4 bases from V and 5 from J, leaving 17 bases between them. This CDR3 has 15 residues. The CDR3 region is CASSFQPAQLDTQYF. The CDR3 nucleotides are TGTGCCAGCAGCTTTCAGCCTGCTCAGTTAGATACGCAGTATTTT. Full variable domain (rest looked up from reference TRBV9 and TRBJ2-3): DSGVTQTPKHLITATGQRVTLRCSPRSGDLSVYWYQQSLDQGLQFLIQYYNGEERAKGNILERFSAQQFPDLHSELNLSSLELGDSALYFCASSFQPAQLDTQYFGPGTRLTVL.

This clone appeared once. Being one base from a much bigger clone, this may be a read error. The sample has other DNA sequences that encode this CDR3 too. This rearrangement joins TRBV4-2 to TRBJ2-3; D is unclear. The germline CDR1 and CDR2 sequences are LGHNA and YNFKEQ. CDR3 size: 15 residues. Trimming took off 0 bases at V and 3 bases at J, with 10 bases between the two ends. CDR3 coding DNA: TGTGCCAGCAGCCAAGAGAGTACAGCAACAGATACGCAGTATTTT. It codes for CASSQESTATDTQYF.